This T cell receptor beta chain was documented in a study of T cell repertoires in cytomegalovirus infection. As for the study in general: It was the public TCR beta signatures that indicated both CMV infection and matching HLA type. Study-level results: Using cumulative public TCR beta family frequency, the authors identified those who carried CMV together with the relevant HLA. Ex vivo responses were dominated by HLA-C-restricted CMV-specific TCR beta clonotypes.

Germline-derived CDR1 and CDR2 are SEHNR and FQNEAQ (reference sequence). Trimming left V 5 bases short and J 2 bases short, with 10 bases between. The CDR3 has 14 amino acids. TCRdb reanalysed the reads using MiXCR and keeps one entry per CDR3 protein. The table lists 300,000 to 450,000 distinct CDR3 sequences, roughly 18% of them singletons. Notes on this clonotype: Its antigen is undetermined.

This TCR came from a human donor in good health (CMV status not recorded). Some clones in this sample may be carry-over from other donors' samples. V gene TRBV7-9 combines with J gene TRBJ1-5; D is undetermined. What was sequenced was PBMCs. For the CDR3, the DNA is TGTGCCAGCAGCCCTCACGGGGGCAATCAGCCCCAGCATTTT. It translates to CASSPHGGNQPQHF.